Each of the 11 T cell receptor beta chains below was sequenced from the same sample in a study of blood T cell repertoires in COVID-19. TCRdb keeps only in-frame clones here, not all; method: immunoSEQ multiplex PCR. The table includes a few hundred thousand clones, roughly 90% detected once. The sequencing sample was made of peripheral blood. The source is a woman in her twenties or thirties with COVID-19, enrolled during active disease.

The chain links TRBV2 to TRBJ1-6; D is uncertain. This CDR3 has 14 amino acids. V shed 7 bases and J shed 1 base, with 8 bases lying between them. CDR1 and CDR2 (germline): SNHLY, FYNNEI. CDR3: CASISRSYNSPLHF. CDR3 sequence (DNA): TGTGCCAGCATATCCAGATCCTATAATTCACCCCTCCACTTT. The full variable domain, with the rest looked up from reference TRBV2 and TRBJ1-6, is EPEVTQTPSHQVTQMGQEVILRCVPISNHLYFYWYRQILGQKVEFLVSFYNNEISEKSEIFDDQFSVERPDGSNFTLKIRSTKLEDSAMYFCASISRSYNSPLHFGNGTRLTVT.

This clone appeared a single time. J is TRBJ2-6 and V is TRBV27; tentatively, D is TRBD1 (5 bases). The CDR3 totals 15 residues. Germline assignment: CDR1 MNHEY and CDR2 SMNVEV (reference sequence). V lost 6 bases, J lost 0 bases, and 9 bases lay in between. This CDR3 reads CASSETASGANVLTF. Here the CDR3 DNA reads TGTGCCAGCAGCGAGACAGCCTCTGGGGCCAACGTCCTGACTTTC.

V and J are TRBV2 and TRBJ2-3; D may be TRBD2 (6 bases). The CDR3 is made up of 16 amino acids. The germline V and J ends were trimmed by 6 bases and 5 bases, with 21 bases remaining between them. Germline V gene sequence: CDR1 SNHLY, CDR2 FYNNEI. The CDR3 nucleotides read TGTGCCAGCAGCCCTTCCGGGACTTCTCTAGGAGATACGCAGTATTTT. Translated, it gives CASSPSGTSLGDTQYF. The complete variable domain, with remaining parts taken from reference TRBV2 and TRBJ2-3, reads EPEVTQTPSHQVTQMGQEVILRCVPISNHLYFYWYRQILGQKVEFLVSFYNNEISEKSEIFDDQFSVERPDGSNFTLKIRSTKLEDSAMYFCASSPSGTSLGDTQYFGPGTRLTVL.

This sequence joins TRBV7-8 and TRBJ2-7; 9 nucleotides line up with TRBD1. The CDR3 has 15 residues. Unmatched junction bases numbered 13, after V lost 6 bases and J lost 7 bases. Germline CDR1 and CDR2: SGHVS and FQNEAQ. The CDR3 protein is CASSIRTGQGSEQYF. The CDR3 coding sequence is TGTGCCAGCAGTATAAGGACGGGACAGGGCAGTGAGCAGTACTTC.

The chain couples TRBV2 to TRBJ1-2, with 7 nucleotides matching TRBD1. V was clipped by 6 bases and J by 4 bases; unmatched bases: 11. This CDR3 is built from 15 residues. Germline values: CDR1 SNHLY, CDR2 FYNNEI. DNA of the CDR3: TGTGCCAGCAGATTCGAACAGGGGACCCCCTATGGCTACACCTTC. Translated, it gives CASRFEQGTPYGYTF.

The chain links TRBV24-1 to TRBJ1-1; the D gene is possibly TRBD1 (5 bases). The CDR3 runs to 15 residues. Germline V CDR1 and CDR2: KGHDR, SFDVKD. With 7 bases removed from V and 2 bases from J, the gap between germline ends came to 16 bases. The CDR3 protein is CATRGTLGENTEAFF. CDR3 in DNA: TGTGCCACCAGAGGGACTCTGGGGGAAAACACTGAAGCTTTCTTT.

The rearrangement uses TRBV29-1 and TRBJ1-1; a weak D match, TRBD1 (5 bases). Trimming removed 5 bases at V and 3 bases at J, with 16 bases between. Germline assignment: CDR1 SQVTM and CDR2 ANQGSEA. The CDR3 covers 14 residues. This CDR3 reads CSVRSLGVDTEAFF. In nucleotides, the CDR3 is TGCAGCGTTCGGAGTCTAGGGGTAGACACTGAAGCTTTCTTT.

V usage is TRBV7-9 and J usage is TRBJ2-1; 11 bases agree with TRBD2. Trimming removed 0 bases from V and 6 bases from J; junction bases left unmatched: 4. This CDR3 has 16 amino acids. Germline CDR1 reads SEHNR; CDR2 reads FQNEAQ (reference sequence). In DNA, the CDR3 is TGTGCCAGCAGCTTAGCTACGGGACTAGCGGCCAATGAGCAGTTCTTC. It specifies CASSLATGLAANEQFF.

This clone was counted a single time. The gene calls are TRBV19 and TRBJ1-1; D ambiguous. Germline assignment: CDR1 LNHDA and CDR2 SQIVND (reference sequence). The CDR3 is 15 amino acids. V lost 3 bases and J 3 bases, leaving 14 bases between the germline ends. The CDR3, as DNA: TGTGCCAGTAGTATGAGGGAGGGAAGGGACACTGAAGCTTTCTTT. Translating gives CASSMREGRDTEAFF.

CDR3 in DNA: TGTGCCAGCAGCCAAGAGGTCGCGGGGGTTAGAGCTTTCTTT. Amino acid sequence: CASSQEVAGVRAFF. The V and J genes are TRBV3-1 (or the pseudogene TRBV3-2) and TRBJ1-1; D may be TRBD1 (5 bases). This CDR3 has 14 amino acids. Between the trimmed V and J ends, which lost 0 bases and 10 bases, there was a span of 15 bases. Looked up from germline, CDR1 is LGHDT and CDR2 is YNNKEL (reference sequence).

The V gene is TRBV11-2, the J gene TRBJ1-2; TRBD1 matches 9 bases. This CDR3 is 16 amino acids long. Germline loops: CDR1 SGHAT, CDR2 FQNNGV. With V trimmed by 4 bases and J by 3 bases, 9 bases remained unmatched. The CDR3 region is CASSSYRDREYYGYTF. Here the CDR3 DNA reads TGTGCCAGCAGCTCCTACCGGGACAGGGAATACTATGGCTACACCTTC.